The rows below give T cell receptor beta chains drawn from one sample of a study of blood T cell repertoires in COVID-19. The assay was immunoSEQ multiplex PCR, and TCRdb's table has in-frame clones only and misses some. Counted here are approximately 77,000 clones, approximately 76% occurring once; the ten biggest clones make up 15% to 20%. The sample was peripheral blood. These TCRs come from a man in his 70s with active or convalescent COVID-19. Each CDR3 is given with its conserved first and last residue. The D gene is left open where the match is weak. Size is stated for part of the rows, as once, few or many counts, or as a class when the clone is expanded.

>.|TRBV19|.|TRBJ1-2
TGTGCCGGCCTACTTAGAGTAGTGAGGTATGGCTACACCTTC
CAGLLRVVRYGYTF
>.|TRBV6-6|.|TRBJ2-3
TGTGCCAGCGGAAGCGGCCCCCAGTATTTT
CASGSGPQYF
>once|TRBV5-1|TRBD1|TRBJ1-1
TGCGCCAGCAGCAGGGGGACAGGGGTTGTCACTGAAGCTTTCTTT
CASSRGTGVVTEAFF
>.|TRBV7-2|.|TRBJ2-2
TGTGCCAGCAGCTTAGGGGGGTTACAGGGAACCGGGGAGCTGTTTTTT
CASSLGGLQGTGELFF
>.|TRBV7-6|TRBD2|TRBJ2-3
TGTGCCAGCAGCCCTCAACCGGGACTAGCGGGGGGAACGCAGTATTTT
CASSPQPGLAGGTQYF
>.|TRBV23-1|TRBD1|TRBJ2-3
TGCGCCAGCAGTCAATCGCCGGACAGGGGCGGGGGTGCAGATACGCAGTATTTT
CASSQSPDRGGGADTQYF
>few|TRBV6-5|.|TRBJ2-1
TGTGCCAGCAGTCCCGGCGGGGTAATTAATGAGCAGTTCTTC
CASSPGGVINEQFF
>few|TRBV19|.|TRBJ2-1
TGTGCCAGTAGTATCGGAGGTGACTACCTATACAATGAGCAGTTCTTC
CASSIGGDYLYNEQFF
>.|TRBV19|TRBD1|TRBJ1-6
TGTGCCAGTACAGGGGGGAGCTCCTATAATTCACCCCTCCACTTT
CASTGGSSYNSPLHF
>.|TRBV30|.|TRBJ1-5
TGTGCCTGGAGTTTAACATCGAATCAGCCCCAGCATTTT
CAWSLTSNQPQHF
>.|TRBV20-1|.|TRBJ2-5
TGCAGTGTCAGGGATGAGACCCAGTACTTC
CSVRDETQYF
>.|TRBV2|TRBD1|TRBJ1-4
TGTGCCAGCACCCCGGGACAGGGTGAGGAAAAACTGTTTTTT
CASTPGQGEEKLFF
>.|TRBV7-9|.|TRBJ1-1
TGTGCCAGCAGCTTACAGGATAACACTGAAGCTTTCTTT
CASSLQDNTEAFF
>.|TRBV19|.|TRBJ2-7
TGTGCCAGTAGTATAGCTTTCGGACAGTCTTACGAGCAGTACTTC
CASSIAFGQSYEQYF
>.|TRBV7-9|TRBD2|TRBJ2-5
TGTGCCAGCAGCTTCTCCCCGGGACTAGCGGGAGTAGAGACCCAGTACTTC
CASSFSPGLAGVETQYF
>.|TRBV11-3|.|TRBJ2-3
TGTGCCAGCAGCGGGAGTGGCACTAGCACAGATACGCAGTATTTT
CASSGSGTSTDTQYF
>.|TRBV5-6|TRBD1|TRBJ1-6
TGTGCCAGCGCCGCAACAGGGACAGGGGTTTCACCCCTCCACTTT
CASAATGTGVSPLHF
>.|TRBV7-6|TRBD2|TRBJ2-6
TGTGCCAGCGGCTCCGGGACTACCCACTCTGGGGCCAACGTCCTGACTTTC
CASGSGTTHSGANVLTF